These 5 T cell receptor beta chains were sequenced from one sample in a study of CD8 T cells in ankylosing spondylitis. TCRdb reprocessed the 5' RACE reads with MiXCR, giving one entry per CDR3 protein. Of about 270,000 distinct CDR3 sequences listed, about 30% are singletons. The sequencing input was blood, either unsorted or a sorted T cell fraction (not recorded which). Source of these receptors: a male donor with ankylosing spondylitis or in good health (not recorded which).

The genes are TRBV6-5 and TRBJ2-3; 7 bases map to TRBD2. The germline V gene has CDR1 MNHEY and CDR2 SVGAGI. V was clipped by 0 bases and J by 1 base; unmatched bases: 1. This CDR3 is built from 15 residues. The CDR3 region is CASSYSGGGTDTQYF. The DNA for the CDR3 is TGTGCCAGCAGTTACTCGGGGGGGGGCACAGATACGCAGTATTTT.

The rearrangement links TRBV29-1 to TRBJ2-3; D gene unclear. Germline-derived CDR1 and CDR2 are SQVTM and ANQGSEA. V was cut by 4 bases and J by 4 bases, with 9 bases left in between. This CDR3 is 12 amino acids long. This chain's CDR3 is CSVASSADTQYF. CDR3 nucleotide sequence: TGCAGCGTTGCTAGTTCGGCAGATACGCAGTATTTT.

V is TRBV20-1 and J is TRBJ1-5; D gene unclear. The CDR3 covers 15 residues. V was shortened by 0 bases and J by 3 bases, with 12 bases between the two germline ends. CDR1 is DFQATT and CDR2 is SNEGSKA in the germline V gene (reference sequence). The CDR3 region has the DNA TGCAGTGCTAGAGATGCGTGGGAACTCAATCAGCCCCAGCATTTT. This encodes CSARDAWELNQPQHF.

The chain combines TRBV25-1 with TRBJ1-6; D call uncertain. The germline gives CDR1 MGHDK, CDR2 SYGVNS. Trimming removed 2 bases from V and 9 bases from J, with 14 bases in between. The CDR3 spans 15 residues. CDR3 coding DNA: TGTGCCAGCAGTGAAGACCGAGAGGAGAGTTCACCCCTCCACTTT. This sequence encodes CASSEDREESSPLHF.

This clonotype was counted only a few times. V is TRBV7-6 and J is TRBJ2-5; 7 bases align to TRBD2. The CDR3 contains 16 residues. The V and J ends lost 4 bases and 3 bases, in that order; junction bases with no gene match: 11. Germline V gene lookup returns CDR1 SGHVS and CDR2 FNYEAQ. Here the CDR3 reads CASSSVRGLQEETQYF. CDR3 bases: TGTGCCAGCAGCTCTGTCCGGGGACTACAGGAAGAGACCCAGTACTTC. The full variable domain, its missing parts supplied by reference TRBV7-6 and TRBJ2-5, is GAGVSQSPRYKVTKRGQDVALRCDPISGHVSLYWYRQALGQGPEFLTYFNYEAQQDKSGLPNDRFSAERPEGSISTLTIQRTEQRDSAMYRCASSSVRGLQEETQYFGPGTRLLVL.